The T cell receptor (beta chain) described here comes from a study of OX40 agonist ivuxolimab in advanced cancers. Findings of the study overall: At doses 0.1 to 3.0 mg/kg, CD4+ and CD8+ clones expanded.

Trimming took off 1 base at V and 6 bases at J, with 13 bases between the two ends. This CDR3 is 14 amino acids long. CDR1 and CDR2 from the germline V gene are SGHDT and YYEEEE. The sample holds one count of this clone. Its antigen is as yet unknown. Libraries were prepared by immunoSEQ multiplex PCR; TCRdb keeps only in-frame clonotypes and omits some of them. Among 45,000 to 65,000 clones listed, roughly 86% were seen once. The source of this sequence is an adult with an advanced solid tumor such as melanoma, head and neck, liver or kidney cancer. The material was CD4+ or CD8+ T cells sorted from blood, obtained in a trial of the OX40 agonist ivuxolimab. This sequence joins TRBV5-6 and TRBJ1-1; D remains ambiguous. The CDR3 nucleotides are TGTGCCAGCAGCTTGTTTCCGACGGTGCCTGAAGCTTTCTTT. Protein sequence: CASSLFPTVPEAFF.